The present TCR beta chain was sequenced within a study of T cells after yellow fever vaccination. Whole-study findings and limits: Subsequent to the booster, the majority of primary-vaccination clones reappeared (approximately 95% CD4, around 90% CD8).

A word on this clonotype: No antigen is known for it.

The germline V and J ends were trimmed by 0 bases and 3 bases, with 11 bases remaining between them. Germline values: CDR1 SGHVS, CDR2 FNYEAQ. The CDR3 is made up of 15 amino acids. One entry per CDR3 protein, called by TCRdb with MiXCR from the 5' RACE reads. The sample carries roughly 50,000 distinct CDR3 sequences, roughly 7.5% recorded once. The rearrangement joins TRBV7-6 to TRBJ1-2, with D tentatively TRBD1 (5 bases). Sequenced material: CD8+ T cells sorted from PBMCs, taken approximately 16 days after the first yellow fever vaccination. This receptor was obtained from a man in his late teens or twenties who received the YFV17D yellow fever vaccine. CDR3 region: CASSLAQGQDYGYTF. CDR3 coding DNA: TGTGCCAGCAGCTTAGCTCAGGGCCAGGACTATGGCTACACCTTC.